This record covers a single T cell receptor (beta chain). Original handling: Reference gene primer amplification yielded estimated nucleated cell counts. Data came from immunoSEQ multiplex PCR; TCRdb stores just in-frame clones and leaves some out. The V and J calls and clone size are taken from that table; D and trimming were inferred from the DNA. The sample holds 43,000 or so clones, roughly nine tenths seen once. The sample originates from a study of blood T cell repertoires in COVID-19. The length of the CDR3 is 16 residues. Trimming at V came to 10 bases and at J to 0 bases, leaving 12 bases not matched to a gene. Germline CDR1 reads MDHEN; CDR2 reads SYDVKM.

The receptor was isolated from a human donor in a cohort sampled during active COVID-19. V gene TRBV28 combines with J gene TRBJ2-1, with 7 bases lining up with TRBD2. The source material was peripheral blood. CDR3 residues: CATGRLAPSSYNEQFF. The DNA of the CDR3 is TGTGCCACCGGAAGACTAGCCCCGAGCTCCTACAATGAGCAGTTCTTC.